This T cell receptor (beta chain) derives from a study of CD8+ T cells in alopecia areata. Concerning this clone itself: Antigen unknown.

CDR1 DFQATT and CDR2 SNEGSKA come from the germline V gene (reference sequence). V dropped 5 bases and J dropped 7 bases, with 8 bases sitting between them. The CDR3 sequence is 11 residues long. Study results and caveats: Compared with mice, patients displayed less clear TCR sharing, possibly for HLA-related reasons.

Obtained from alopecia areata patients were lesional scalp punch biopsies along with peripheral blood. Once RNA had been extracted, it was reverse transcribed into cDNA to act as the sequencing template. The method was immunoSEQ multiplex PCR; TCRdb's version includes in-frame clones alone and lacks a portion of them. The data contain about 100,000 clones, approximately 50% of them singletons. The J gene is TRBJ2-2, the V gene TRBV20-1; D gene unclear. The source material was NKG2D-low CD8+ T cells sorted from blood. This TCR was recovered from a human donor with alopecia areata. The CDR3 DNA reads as TGCAGTGCTCCTCTCAACGGGGAGCTGTTTTTT. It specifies CSAPLNGELFF.